This T cell receptor (beta chain) derives from a study of cytomegalovirus exposure and HLA in healthy donors (dated by TCRdb to 2016 to 2017). For the study in its entirety: In an earlier analysis of some 550 of the donors, around 300 Gb of sequence data and just under 120 million unique TCR beta sequences from 150 million to 200 million T cells were reported. Besides the first cohort of hundreds of subjects, a separate validation cohort made up of around 120 different subjects was used. Every repertoire in the discovery cohort had been generated on one and the same sequencing platform. An early release covering about 600 HLA-typed donors comprised about 310 gigabases of sequencing data and 85 million or so unique TCR sequences. Of the 300 to 500 genotyped donors, 65% to 90% were placed in the genetic ancestry cluster associated with self-reported Caucasian donors. A later analysis re-analyzed previously published TCR beta repertoires from 550 to 700 donors and added high-resolution HLA genotyping to study TCR occurrence patterns. Genome-wide SNP genotypes for about 55% of the roughly 670 donors were used in a later genetic analysis, which treated that subset as a discovery cohort. On average, around 240,000 unique TCR beta nucleotide sequences were sequenced per donor among 398 genotyped donors of the cohort, with roughly 18% of those sequences being non-productive. To predict cytomegalovirus infection status, the study brought together high-throughput TCR immunosequencing, statistical association of individual TCRs with disease status, and machine learning. In an earlier analysis of roughly 540 of the donors, high-throughput TCR beta sequencing was used to judge whether each TCR beta V gene segment behaved as functional or pseudogenic. The study aimed to test whether signatures of past pathogen exposure could be identified by cataloging public T cell receptors. Five DR-DQ haplotypes were handled as single units for association and clustering because linkage in the cohort was strong. Class I and class II HLA loci were covered by the typing at four-digit resolution. The number of typed donors differed by locus: about 629-630 for A, B, C, DRB1 and DQB1; 500 to 550 for DQA1; around 610 for DPA1; and approximately 450 for DPB1. The T cell repertoires of 550 to 850 subjects were profiled by immunosequencing and related to cytomegalovirus serostatus. Alongside the repertoire data, information on donor age, sex, ethnicity and CMV serostatus was compiled. Rather than drawing on any new phenotypic data, the later analysis identified candidate immune exposures from TCR beta sequences and the way those sequences occurred across donors. The paper as a whole reports these results and caveats: Sequencing depth was assumed to be roughly uniform across donors in the presence/absence analyses, though that assumption may not hold. Some IMGT-functional V segments, including TRBV6-2 and TRBV6-3, could not be distinguished by the 87-base-pair reads and were therefore excluded. In this cohort, only TCR beta chains were sequenced, and detectable features were limited by the absence of alpha or paired-chain data. Most TCR sequences were seen in very few donors, while some public TCRs were found in many individuals. According to a later analysis, TCR association rates differed among HLA loci, with DRB1 alleles showing the most associated TCRs and HLA-C alleles showing the fewest. Because some donors lacked HLA typing at each locus, the association tests relied only on the typed subset. The sequencing pipeline was judged likely to have produced a cluster of highly shared sequence variants as a technical artifact. Linkage disequilibrium might explain the correlated functional status among segregating V segments, but an unknown experimental factor could not be excluded. In a later analysis, around 17,000 TCR beta sequences were associated with specific HLA alleles at a false discovery rate of 0.05. A later analysis reported that several top co-occurrence clusters appeared linked to parvovirus B19, influenza, CMV and Epstein-Barr virus. In both the original and validation cohorts, the classifier was reported to diagnose cytomegalovirus status with high specificity and sensitivity. In vitro tests confirmed that three of the cytomegalovirus-associated TCR beta chains recognize cytomegalovirus antigens. Seventeen rarely observed V segments, including chromosome 9 orphons, were excluded from the earlier analysis of several hundred of the donors because counts were too low. A total of 150 to 200 TCR beta chains were listed by the study as associated with cytomegalovirus. According to the authors, the approach could potentially be generalized to other disease states and immunological phenotypes. According to a later analysis, most CMV-associated TCR beta chains appeared to be HLA-restricted, and the HLA associations seemed to be driven largely by CMV exposure. A further reported finding was that TCR beta sequences accurately predicted the HLA-A and HLA-B alleles for most subjects in the first cohort. A later analysis found that HLA-associated TCR beta chains were more clonally expanded and had lower generation probabilities than equally common non-associated chains. A later genetic analysis reported fewer N-insertions in productive TCRs among donors in an Asian-associated ancestry cluster than the roughly 670-donor mean. For the cohort, immune exposure information was limited to CMV serostatus. In an earlier analysis of approximately 590 of the donors, most TCR beta V segments were observed in productive rearrangements about 90% or about 30% of the time, broadly matching IMGT annotations. In a later genetic analysis, a missense DCLRE1C variant was associated with V-gene and J-gene trimming of TCR beta chains, and the association was replicated in an independent cohort. Strong co-occurrence of HLA alleles, especially DR and DQ, made assigning TCR associations to individual alleles difficult.

The method behind the library was the immunoSEQ multiplex PCR assay. The multiplex PCR relied on a mix of 60 forward primers for TCR Vbeta segments and 13 reverse primers for TCR Jbeta segments. The CDR3 region of rearranged TCR beta genes was amplified from genomic DNA with a multiplex PCR assay. The amplified TCR beta libraries were sequenced on the Illumina HiSeq System as 87-base-pair reads. As for the authors' bioinformatics: A later analysis tallied 70 million to 100 million unique TCR beta chains across the 666 repertoires, and about 10 million of those chains were shared by two or more donors. Raw reads were error-corrected and collapsed into unique sequences by a nearest-neighbor algorithm in which closely related sequences were merged to remove PCR and sequencing errors. CDR3 sequences were aligned to IMGT reference sequences to assign V, D and J gene segments. For a sequence to be retained, a match of at least six nucleotides was required to both a V gene segment and a J gene segment. A rearrangement counted as productive if the CDR3 had no stop codons and remained in frame with V and J, and every other rearrangement counted as non-productive. Following IMGT convention, CDR3 was defined as the stretch from the second conserved V-encoded cysteine up to the conserved J-encoded phenylalanine. Sequences without an unambiguous match to a single V gene segment were excluded from the earlier analysis of approximately 560 of the donors. In an earlier analysis of several hundred of the donors, V segments were called functional above 56.7% productive rearrangements and were called segregating when the between-donor standard deviation exceeded 5%. To diagnose cytomegalovirus status from the catalog of TCR beta chain sequences, a statistical classification framework was built. V and J gene assignment, in a later analysis, came from comparing TCR nucleotide sequences with IMGT/GENE-DB human TR gene sequences. In a later analysis, CDR3 sequences and most-parsimonious VDJ recombination scenarios were assigned using the TCRdist pipeline. A later analysis defined each TCR beta chain by its CDR3 amino acid sequence plus V-gene family, and excluded reads lacking a unique V-gene family. To address suspected cross-contamination and a sequencing artifact, a later analysis removed 592 highly shared, low-generation-probability nucleotide sequences. A later analysis calculated a clonal expansion index for each public chain from normalized within-repertoire ranks of inferred template counts. A later analysis computed generation probabilities with a VDJ recombination model fitted to out-of-frame rearrangements, and checked the results against IGoR. A later analysis scored TCR-TCR, TCR-HLA and TCR-CMV co-occurrence with hypergeometric tests, applying a repertoire-size bias correction to TCR pairs. False discovery rates were estimated in a later analysis by permuting HLA or CMV assignments 20 times. A later analysis grouped co-occurring TCRs with DBSCAN, adding TCRdist sequence similarity when clustering within HLA-allele-positive subsets. Repertoires with fewer than 30,000 or more than 120,000 public chains, plus five repertoires with anomalous nucleotide sharing, were excluded from co-occurrence clustering. TCRdb mirrors the immuneACCESS table, restricted to in-frame sequences. Some clones are absent from its copies; in checked studies, under half trace to an unresolved V gene, and the reason for the others is unknown. V, J and clone size reflect that table, while D and trimming were determined from the DNA. The sample contains roughly 220,000 clones, more than 65% of them found a single time. 1.8% of the sample goes to the ten largest clones.

In total, 666 healthy bone marrow donors made up the cohort. Cohort members were all nominally healthy when sampled, although unrecorded immune exposures were likely present. The donor tested CMV seronegative and was one of the 352 seronegative cohort members. Every donor gave a peripheral blood sample, and the peripheral blood mononuclear cells from that sample were used for TCR beta sequencing. Genomic DNA was extracted from the blood cell samples with the Qiagen DNeasy Blood Extraction Kit. CDR3 length: 13 amino acids, cysteine to phenylalanine. CDR3 DNA is the only sequence kept; it has 39 bases, read in frame from the first base. Ends trimmed: V by 5 bases, J by 2 bases; bases unmatched to a gene: 4. CDR1 and CDR2, per the germline V gene, are SGHRS and YFSETQ. Concerning this clone: Which antigen it targets is not known. The record has no base qualities; no much larger clone is one base away. This CDR3 is also generated by other DNA sequences in the sample.

Sequencing input: PBMCs. This chain joins TRBV5-1 to TRBJ2-7; 7 central bases correspond to TRBD2. The clonotype originates from a woman under 40 in good health and CMV-seronegative. The CDR3 here reads CASSPGTTYEQYF. The DNA sequence reads TGCGCCAGCAGTCCCGGGACTACCTACGAGCAGTACTTC.